Presented here are 18 T cell receptor beta chains from one specimen sequenced in a study of T-cell reconstitution after alpha-beta-depleted transplantation in children. Unique molecular identifiers featured in how the TCRbeta library was prepared. One entry per CDR3 protein, called by TCRdb with MiXCR from the PCR reads. The table has 450,000 to 600,000 distinct CDR3 sequences, 10% seen once. Here the sequenced sample was PBMCs, taken before TCRalphabeta/CD19-depleted stem cell transplant. All receptors come from a child under 10 years old with inherited bone marrow failure, due to receive a stem cell transplant.

This clonotype was picked up many times. The J gene is TRBJ2-7, the V gene TRBV28; perhaps TRBD2 as D (5 bases). V dropped 3 bases and J dropped 1 base, with 10 bases sitting between them. The CDR3 covers 14 residues. CDR1 MDHEN and CDR2 SYDVKM come from the germline V gene. The CDR3 bases are TGTGCCAGCAGTTTCGAGGGTGGGTCCTACGAGCAGTACTTC. Residues: CASSFEGGSYEQYF.

CDR3 bases: TGTGCCAGCAGTCCGGGACCTCAGGGCTCCTACAATGAGCAGTTCTTC. Its translation is CASSPGPQGSYNEQFF. The chain uses TRBV12-3 or TRBV12-4 and TRBJ2-1; D may match TRBD1 or TRBD2 (5 bases each). With 5 bases removed from V and 0 bases from J, the gap between germline ends came to 14 bases. This CDR3 has 16 residues.

Concerning this clonotype: This may arise from a read error, as a much more abundant clone is one base away. This chain links TRBV6-1 with TRBJ2-6; D call uncertain. CDR3 length: 16 amino acids. Germline assignment: CDR1 MNHNS and CDR2 SASEGT. Trimming removed 6 bases from V and 6 bases from J, with 18 bases in between. The CDR3 nucleotides are TGTGCCAGCAGGGACCCTACGGGTACTGCGGCCAACGTCCTGACTTTC. Its protein is CASRDPTGTAANVLTF.

The sample holds a few counts of this clonotype. The chain links TRBV21-1 to TRBJ1-1; the table's D gene call, TRBD1, was not cross checked with the DNA. TRBV21-1 is marked as a pseudogene. This CDR3 contains 13 residues. The DNA of the CDR3 is TGTGCCAGTCCGGACAGGGTAGATACTGAAGCTTTCTTT. It is translated as CASPDRVDTEAFF.

At least ten counts were recorded for this clonotype. The gene calls are TRBV18 and TRBJ2-3, with a weak D call TRBD2 (5 bases). V lost 3 bases and J 2 bases, leaving 21 bases between the germline ends. The CDR3 is 18 residues long. Germline CDR1 is KGHSH and CDR2 is LQKENI. The CDR3 spells CASSPMPTEGRHTDTQYF. The CDR3 nucleotides read TGTGCCAGCTCACCCATGCCGACCGAGGGCCGCCACACAGATACGCAGTATTTT.

With respect to this clonotype: A much larger clone is a single base away; this may be a read error. The chain joins TRBV20-1 to TRBJ2-1, with 9 bases identical to TRBD2. Germline-derived CDR1 and CDR2 are DFQATT and SNEGSKA (reference sequence). CDR3 length equals 16 residues. Here the CDR3 reads CCASSREGRSYNEQFF. CDR3 in DNA: TGCTGTGCTAGTTCGCGGGAGGGCCGGTCCTACAATGAGCAGTTCTTC.

This clonotype was counted at least ten times. The chain joins TRBV29-1 to TRBJ1-5, with TRBD1 matching over 7 bases. CDR1 is SQVTM and CDR2 is ANQGSEA in the germline V gene. CDR3 length: 12 residues. CDR3 nucleotides: TGCGCCACCGGACAGGGCAATCAGCCCCAGCATTTT. This encodes CATGQGNQPQHF.

In this sample, this clonotype turned up many times. The chain combines TRBV14 with TRBJ2-2, with TRBD2 matching 7 bases. The CDR3 runs 16 residues. J gave up 4 bases and V 9 bases, and 14 bases lay outside the gene matches. In germline, CDR1 is SGHDN, CDR2 FVKESK. The CDR3 region is CARSSGVNDGTGELFF. The CDR3 coding sequence is TGTGCCAGATCTAGCGGAGTGAATGATGGCACCGGGGAGCTGTTTTTT. The full variable domain, its missing parts supplied by reference TRBV14 and TRBJ2-2, is EAGVTQFPSHSVIEKGQTVTLRCDPISGHDNLYWYRRVMGKEIKFLLHFVKESKQDESGMPNNRFLAERTGGTYSTLKVQPAELEDSGVYFCARSSGVNDGTGELFFGEGSRLTVL.

This clonotype was seen ten or more times. The chain uses TRBV7-6 and TRBJ2-2; no definite D call. CDR1 and CDR2 from the germline V gene are SGHVS and FNYEAQ. Deletions cut 1 base from V and 2 bases from J, with 17 bases between. This CDR3 has 18 amino acids. CDR3 nucleotides: TGTGCCAGCAGCTTAGGGCTACAATCAACCCTAAACACCGGGGAGCTGTTTTTT. It encodes CASSLGLQSTLNTGELFF.

This clonotype was picked up many times. The chain is built from TRBV28 and TRBJ2-3, with 8 bases that match TRBD2. The CDR3 totals 17 residues. Germline CDR1 reads MDHEN; CDR2 reads SYDVKM. Losses at the gene ends were 6 bases for V and 6 bases for J; bases not matched to a gene: 17. CDR3 coding DNA: TGTGCCAGCAGCCCTACGGAGACTAGCGAGCCTCGGGATACGCAGTATTTT. It translates to CASSPTETSEPRDTQYF.

There are a few counts of this clonotype. The rearrangement joins TRBV27 to TRBJ1-1, with 7 bases lining up with TRBD1. The germline CDR1 and CDR2 sequences are MNHEY and SMNVEV (reference sequence). With V trimmed by 5 bases and J by 5 bases, 5 bases remained unmatched. The CDR3 has 13 amino acids. CDR3 nucleotide sequence: TGTGCCAGCAGTCGACTACAGGGGACTGAAGCTTTCTTT. It is translated as CASSRLQGTEAFF.

The table lists this clonotype with many counts. This chain links TRBV30 with TRBJ2-5; maybe TRBD2 (6 bases). The germline V and J ends were trimmed by 4 bases and 2 bases, with 11 bases remaining between them. The germline V gene encodes CDR1 GTSNPN and CDR2 SVGIG (reference sequence). This CDR3 region has 13 residues. CDR3 bases: TGTGCCTGGAACTTCGGGGGTCAAGAGACCCAGTACTTC. It codes for CAWNFGGQETQYF.

This clonotype has ten or more counts. This chain joins TRBV12-3 or TRBV12-4 and TRBJ2-7, with D perhaps matching TRBD1 (5 bases). Deletions cut 5 bases from V and 7 bases from J, with 12 bases between. This CDR3 comprises 12 residues. The CDR3 spells CASSPQGREQYF. CDR3 DNA sequence: TGTGCCAGCAGTCCTCAGGGTAGGGAGCAGTACTTC.

This clonotype was detected only once. This chain links TRBV5-4 with TRBJ2-7, with a tentative D call TRBD1 (7 bases). This CDR3 region has 14 residues. The V gene's germline CDR1 is SGHNT and CDR2 YYREEE (reference sequence). The V gene lost 3 bases and the J gene lost 2 bases, with 12 bases spanning the gap. CDR3 residues: CASSSGGFAYEQYF. The DNA for the CDR3 is TGTGCCAGCAGCTCAGGGGGGTTCGCCTACGAGCAGTACTTC.

Many counts were recorded for this clonotype. J is TRBJ2-2 and V is TRBV10-3; the D call may be TRBD1 or TRBD2 (5 bases each). Germline CDR1 is ENHRY and CDR2 is SYGVKD. Trimming left V 4 bases short and J 2 bases short, with 11 bases between. The CDR3 sequence is 15 residues long. CDR3 residues: CAISAGTANTGELFF. DNA for the CDR3: TGTGCCATCAGTGCTGGGACGGCTAACACCGGGGAGCTGTTTTTT.

This clonotype was seen more than once but under ten times. The chain links TRBV20-1 to TRBJ2-7, with D maybe TRBD2 (6 bases). CDR1 and CDR2 from the germline V gene are DFQATT and SNEGSKA (reference sequence). V was trimmed by 3 bases and J by 3 bases, leaving 12 bases between them. The CDR3 totals 13 residues. The CDR3 sequence: CSASLAFGYEQYF. CDR3 in DNA: TGCAGTGCTAGCCTAGCGTTCGGCTACGAGCAGTACTTC.

In this sample, this clonotype turned up a few times. This rearrangement joins TRBV7-9 to TRBJ2-1; no clear D gene. The V end lost 4 bases, the J end lost 1 base, and 14 bases lay between the germline ends. The CDR3 extends over 16 amino acids. CDR1 is SEHNR, CDR2 FQNEAQ, per germline (reference sequence). This CDR3 is CASSWPRVESYNEQFF. The CDR3 DNA is TGTGCCAGCAGCTGGCCCCGGGTCGAGTCCTACAATGAGCAGTTCTTC.

This clonotype was observed at least ten times. This chain uses TRBV10-2 with TRBJ2-7; 9 bases are a match to TRBD1. The CDR3 loop spans 13 amino acids. The trim removed 8 bases at V and 4 bases at J, leaving 6 bases unmatched. Germline values: CDR1 WSHSY, CDR2 SAAADI. CDR3: CASQTGGRYEQYF. The CDR3 DNA is TGCGCCAGCCAGACAGGGGGTCGATACGAGCAGTACTTC.